This T cell receptor beta chain was recovered during a study of shared clonotypes between healthy human individuals. The CDR3 contains 14 residues. Trimming cost V 0 bases and J 7 bases; bases outside gene matches: 0. Germline loops: CDR1 MGHRA, CDR2 YSYEKL. Assay used: immunoSEQ multiplex PCR; TCRdb lists only in-frame clones, some missing. The sample has some 470,000 clones; about three quarters are singletons. Genomic DNA for unsorted samples was obtained from some 100 million PBMCs. Turning to this clone: What it recognizes is unknown.

Notes on the study in general: Only a few donors were included, so the genetic and exposure-history diversity represented was limited.

The sequence came from a woman aged 40-49 years in good health. Some clones in this sample may be carry-over from other donors' samples. The sequenced sample consisted of PBMCs. This sequence joins TRBV4-1 and TRBJ2-1; 10 bases are shared with TRBD1. CDR3 DNA sequence: TGCGCCAGCAGCCAAGAGGACAGGGGGAATGAGCAGTTCTTC. It yields the protein CASSQEDRGNEQFF.